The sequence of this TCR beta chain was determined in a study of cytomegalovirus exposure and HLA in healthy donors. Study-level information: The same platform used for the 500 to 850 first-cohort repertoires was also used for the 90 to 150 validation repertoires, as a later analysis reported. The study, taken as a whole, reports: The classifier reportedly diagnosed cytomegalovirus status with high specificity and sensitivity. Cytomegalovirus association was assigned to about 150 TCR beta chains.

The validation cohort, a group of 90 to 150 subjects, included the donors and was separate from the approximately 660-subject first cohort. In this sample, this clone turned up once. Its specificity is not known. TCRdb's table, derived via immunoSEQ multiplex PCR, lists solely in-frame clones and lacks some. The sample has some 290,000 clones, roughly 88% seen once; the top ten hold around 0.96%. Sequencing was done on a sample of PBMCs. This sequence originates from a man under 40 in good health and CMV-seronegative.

The CDR3 DNA follows: TGTGCCAGCAGCTTAGCGGGGTCGGGTTCCGAGCAGTACTTC. Translated, it gives CASSLAGSGSEQYF. The chain has TRBV13 and TRBJ2-7, with D possibly matching TRBD2 (5 bases). This CDR3 contains 14 residues. Germline assignment: CDR1 PRHDT and CDR2 FYEKMQ (reference sequence). V shed 1 base and J shed 6 bases, with 13 bases lying between them.